This TCR beta chain comes out of a study of blood T cell repertoires in COVID-19. Study-wide context: Sources were T cells, B-cell-depleted T cells, or PBMCs; the material itself was cDNA or gDNA.

The germline V and J ends were trimmed by 5 bases and 2 bases, with 10 bases remaining between them. The length of the CDR3 is 14 residues. CDR1 and CDR2 from the germline V gene are MGHDK and SYGVNS. Sequencing used immunoSEQ multiplex PCR; TCRdb keeps in-frame clones, though not all of them. The sample carries roughly 120,000 clones, under 80% recorded once. The genes are TRBV25-1 and TRBJ1-3; D may be TRBD1 (5 bases). The source material was peripheral blood. The TCR comes from a man between 65 and 79 years old with acute or convalescent COVID-19. In DNA, the CDR3 is TGTGCCAGCAGTAGGGGATGGCCTGGAAACACCATATATTTT. Its translation: CASSRGWPGNTIYF.